This T cell receptor beta chain was identified in a study of shared clonotypes between healthy human individuals. Study information: There were three CD4 naive, three CD4 memory, two CD8 naive and one CD8 memory plates per donor.

Of note for this clone: Its antigen is unknown.

Study conclusions and caveats: Larger estimated richness was generally recorded for naive subsets relative to memory subsets.

Measured with immunoSEQ multiplex PCR; TCRdb has only the in-frame clones, and not every one. The sample consists of more than 1.2 million clones, approximately 98.5% of them appearing once. Only Caucasian adults living in Nashville, Tennessee made up the donor group. Germline V CDR1 and CDR2: MNHNS, SASEGT. V lost 2 bases, J lost 4 bases, and 11 bases stayed unmatched. CDR3 length equals 18 residues. The specimen was naive CD4+ T cells sorted from blood. Subset given: CD45RA+ positively selected. The source of this sequence is a man younger than 40 in good health. The chain couples TRBV6-1 to TRBJ2-3; 11 nucleotides match TRBD2. The CDR3 DNA follows: TGTGCCAGCAGTGAACAACTACTAGCGGGAGACGTATCAGATACGCAGTATTTT. This codes for CASSEQLLAGDVSDTQYF.